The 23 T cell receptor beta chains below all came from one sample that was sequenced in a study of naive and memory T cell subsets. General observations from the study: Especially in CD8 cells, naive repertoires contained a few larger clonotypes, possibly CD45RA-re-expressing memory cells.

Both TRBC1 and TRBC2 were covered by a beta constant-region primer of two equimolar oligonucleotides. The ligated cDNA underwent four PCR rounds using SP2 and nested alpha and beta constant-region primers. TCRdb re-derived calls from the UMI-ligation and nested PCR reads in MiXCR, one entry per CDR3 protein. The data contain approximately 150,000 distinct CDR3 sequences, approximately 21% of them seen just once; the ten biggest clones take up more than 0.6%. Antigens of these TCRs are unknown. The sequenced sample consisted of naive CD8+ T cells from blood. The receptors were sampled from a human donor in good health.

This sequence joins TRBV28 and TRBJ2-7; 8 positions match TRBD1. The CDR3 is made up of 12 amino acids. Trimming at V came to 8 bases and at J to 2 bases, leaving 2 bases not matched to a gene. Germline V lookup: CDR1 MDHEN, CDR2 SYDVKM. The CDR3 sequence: CASGDRTYEQYF. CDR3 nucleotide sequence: TGTGCCAGCGGGGACAGGACCTACGAGCAGTACTTC.

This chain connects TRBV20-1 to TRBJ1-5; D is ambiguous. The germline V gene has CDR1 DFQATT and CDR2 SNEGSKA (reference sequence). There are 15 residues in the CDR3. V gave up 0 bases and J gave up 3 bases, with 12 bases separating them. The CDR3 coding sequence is TGCAGTGCTAGAGACCCCGTCCACCTCAATCAGCCCCAGCATTTT. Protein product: CSARDPVHLNQPQHF.

The CDR3 nucleotides read TGTGCCAGCAGCTTAGGTGCTAGCAGAGTTCAAGAGACCCAGTACTTC. Its translation: CASSLGASRVQETQYF. The V and J genes are TRBV7-8 and TRBJ2-5; D is perhaps TRBD2 (5 bases). Germline-derived CDR1 and CDR2 are SGHVS and FQNEAQ. The germline V and J ends were trimmed by 1 base and 2 bases, with 14 bases remaining between them. The CDR3 is 16 amino acids.

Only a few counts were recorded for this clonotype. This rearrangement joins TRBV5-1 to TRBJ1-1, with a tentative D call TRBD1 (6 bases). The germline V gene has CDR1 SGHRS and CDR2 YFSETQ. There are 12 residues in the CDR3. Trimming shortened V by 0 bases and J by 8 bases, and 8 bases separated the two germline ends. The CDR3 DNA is TGCGCCAGCAGCTTGGGACAGGTGGAAGCTTTCTTT. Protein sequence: CASSLGQVEAFF.

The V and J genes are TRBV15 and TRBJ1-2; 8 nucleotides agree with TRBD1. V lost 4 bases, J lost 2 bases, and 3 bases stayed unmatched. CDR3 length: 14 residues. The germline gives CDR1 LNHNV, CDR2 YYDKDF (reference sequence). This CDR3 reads CATSTWTGNYGYTF. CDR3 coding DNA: TGTGCCACCAGCACCTGGACAGGGAACTATGGCTACACCTTC.

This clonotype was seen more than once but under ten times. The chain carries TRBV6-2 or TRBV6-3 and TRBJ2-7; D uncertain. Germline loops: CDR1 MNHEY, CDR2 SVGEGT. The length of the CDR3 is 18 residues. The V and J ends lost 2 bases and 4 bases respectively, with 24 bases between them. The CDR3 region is CASSYPMNGQAKLYEQYF. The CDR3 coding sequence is TGTGCCAGCAGTTACCCGATGAACGGCCAGGCAAAGCTTTACGAGCAGTACTTC.

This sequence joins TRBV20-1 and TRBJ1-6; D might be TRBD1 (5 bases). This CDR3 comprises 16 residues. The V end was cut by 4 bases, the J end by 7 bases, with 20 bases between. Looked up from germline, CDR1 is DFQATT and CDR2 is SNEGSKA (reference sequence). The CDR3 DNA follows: TGCAGTGCTACTCTATTGCGGGACCTACTCAATTCACCCCTCCACTTT. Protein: CSATLLRDLLNSPLHF.

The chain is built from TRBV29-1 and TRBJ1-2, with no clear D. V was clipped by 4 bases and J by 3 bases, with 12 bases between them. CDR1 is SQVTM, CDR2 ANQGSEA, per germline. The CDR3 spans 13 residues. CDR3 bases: TGCAGCGTTGTTGCGGGATTTGACTATGGCTACACCTTC. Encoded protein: CSVVAGFDYGYTF.

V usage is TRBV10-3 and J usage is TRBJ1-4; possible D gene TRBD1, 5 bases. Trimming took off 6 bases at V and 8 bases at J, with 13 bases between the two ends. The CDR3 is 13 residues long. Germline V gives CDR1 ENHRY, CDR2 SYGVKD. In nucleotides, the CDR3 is TGTGCCATCAGCGGGGGGGGGACCGAAAAACTGTTTTTT. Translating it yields CAISGGGTEKLFF.

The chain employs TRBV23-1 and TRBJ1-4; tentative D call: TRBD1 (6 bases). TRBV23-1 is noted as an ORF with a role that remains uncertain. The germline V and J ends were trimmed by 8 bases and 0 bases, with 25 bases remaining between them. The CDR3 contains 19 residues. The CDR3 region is CASSPGETLQGATNEKLFF. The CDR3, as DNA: TGCGCCAGCTCGCCAGGGGAGACCCTACAGGGTGCAACTAATGAAAAACTGTTTTTT.

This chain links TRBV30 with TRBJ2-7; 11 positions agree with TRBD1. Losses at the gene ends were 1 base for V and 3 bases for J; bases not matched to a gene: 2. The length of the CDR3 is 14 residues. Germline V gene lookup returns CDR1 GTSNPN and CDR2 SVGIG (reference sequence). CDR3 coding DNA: TGTGCCTGGAGTGCCGGGACAGGGGGCTACGAGCAGTACTTC. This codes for CAWSAGTGGYEQYF.

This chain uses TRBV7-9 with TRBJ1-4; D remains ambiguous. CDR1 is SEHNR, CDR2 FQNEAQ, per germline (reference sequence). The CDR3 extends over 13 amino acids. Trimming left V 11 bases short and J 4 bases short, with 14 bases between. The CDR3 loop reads CAGREGSNEKLFF. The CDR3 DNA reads TGTGCCGGGCGGGAAGGTAGTAATGAAAAACTGTTTTTT.

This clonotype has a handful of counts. CDR3 DNA: TGTGCCATCAGTCCGGGACATTCGTCCTACGAGCAGTACTTC. Protein: CAISPGHSSYEQYF. The chain employs TRBV10-3 and TRBJ2-7; D perhaps matches TRBD1 (6 bases). Per germline, CDR1 ENHRY and CDR2 SYGVKD. The CDR3 spans 14 residues. V was shortened by 5 bases and J by 1 base, with 12 bases between the two germline ends.

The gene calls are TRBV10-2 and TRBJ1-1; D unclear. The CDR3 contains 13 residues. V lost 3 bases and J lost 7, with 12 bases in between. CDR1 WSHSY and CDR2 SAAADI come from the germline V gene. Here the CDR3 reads CASSEVRVLEAFF. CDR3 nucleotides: TGCGCCAGCAGTGAAGTACGCGTTCTTGAAGCTTTCTTT.

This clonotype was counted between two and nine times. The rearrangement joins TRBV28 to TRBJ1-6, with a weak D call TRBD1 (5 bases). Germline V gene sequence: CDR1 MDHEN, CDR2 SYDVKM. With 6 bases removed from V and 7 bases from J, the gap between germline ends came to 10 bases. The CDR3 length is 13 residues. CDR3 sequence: CASRRWGNSPLHF. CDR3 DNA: TGTGCCAGCAGGCGATGGGGCAATTCACCCCTCCACTTT.

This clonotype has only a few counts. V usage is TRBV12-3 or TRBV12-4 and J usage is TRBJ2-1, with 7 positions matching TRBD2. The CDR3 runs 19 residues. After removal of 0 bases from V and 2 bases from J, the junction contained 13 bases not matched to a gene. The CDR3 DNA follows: TGTGCCAGCAGTTTAGCGCTAAAAAGGGAAGCGGGGCCCTACAATGAGCAGTTCTTC. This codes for CASSLALKREAGPYNEQFF.

CDR3 sequence: CASSLAGTATSEAFF. The CDR3 DNA is TGTGCCAGCAGCTTGGCTGGGACGGCCACATCTGAAGCTTTCTTT. The rearrangement uses TRBV5-8 and TRBJ1-1, with D possibly matching TRBD1 (5 bases). The V gene's germline CDR1 is SGHTS and CDR2 YDEGEE. Trimming pared 0 bases from V and 6 bases from J, leaving 15 bases between. The CDR3 spans 15 residues.

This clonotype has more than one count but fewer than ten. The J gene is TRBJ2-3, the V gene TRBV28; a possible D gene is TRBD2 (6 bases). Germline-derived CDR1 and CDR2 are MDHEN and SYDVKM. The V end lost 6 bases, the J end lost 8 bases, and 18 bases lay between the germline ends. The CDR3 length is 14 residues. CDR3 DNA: TGTGCCAGCAGGCTTTCCTACGGAGGGGTTACGCAGTATTTT. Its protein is CASRLSYGGVTQYF.

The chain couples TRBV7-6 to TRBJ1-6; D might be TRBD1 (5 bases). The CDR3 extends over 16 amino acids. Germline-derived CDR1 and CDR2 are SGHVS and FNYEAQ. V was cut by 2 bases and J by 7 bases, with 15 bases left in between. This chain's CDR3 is CASSLFQGDRNSPLHF. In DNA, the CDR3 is TGTGCCAGCAGCTTATTCCAGGGTGATCGCAATTCACCCCTCCACTTT.

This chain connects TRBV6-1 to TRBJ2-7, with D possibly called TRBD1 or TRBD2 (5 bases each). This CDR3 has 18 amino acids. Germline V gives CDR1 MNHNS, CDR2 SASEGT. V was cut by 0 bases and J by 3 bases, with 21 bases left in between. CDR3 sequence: CASSEATTWGLGYYEQYF. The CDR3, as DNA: TGTGCCAGCAGTGAAGCGACAACCTGGGGGTTAGGGTACTACGAGCAGTACTTC.

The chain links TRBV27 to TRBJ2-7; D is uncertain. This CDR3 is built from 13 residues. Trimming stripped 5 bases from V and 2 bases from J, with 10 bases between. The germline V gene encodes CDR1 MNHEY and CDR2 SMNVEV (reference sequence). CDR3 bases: TGTGCCAGCAGTGTTGGTACAACCTACGAGCAGTACTTC. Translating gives CASSVGTTYEQYF.

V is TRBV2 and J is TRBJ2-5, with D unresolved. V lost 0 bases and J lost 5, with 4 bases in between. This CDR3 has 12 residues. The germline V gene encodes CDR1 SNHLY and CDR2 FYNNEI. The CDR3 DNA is TGTGCCAGCAGTGAAGCGTATGAGACCCAGTACTTC. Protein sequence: CASSEAYETQYF.

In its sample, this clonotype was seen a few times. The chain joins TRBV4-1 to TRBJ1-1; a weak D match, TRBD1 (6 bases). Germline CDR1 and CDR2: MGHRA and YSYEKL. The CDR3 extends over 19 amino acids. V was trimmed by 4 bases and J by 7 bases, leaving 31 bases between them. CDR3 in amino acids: CASSLLVGTHGGSEVEAFF. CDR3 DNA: TGCGCCAGCAGCCTCCTAGTCGGGACACATGGGGGGAGCGAGGTTGAAGCTTTCTTT.